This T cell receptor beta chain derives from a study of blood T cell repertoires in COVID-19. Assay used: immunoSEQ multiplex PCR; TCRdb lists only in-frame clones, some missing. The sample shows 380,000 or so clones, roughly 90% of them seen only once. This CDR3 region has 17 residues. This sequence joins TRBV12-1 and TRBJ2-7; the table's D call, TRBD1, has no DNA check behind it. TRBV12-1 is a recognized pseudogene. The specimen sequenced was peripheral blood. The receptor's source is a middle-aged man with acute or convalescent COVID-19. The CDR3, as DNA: TGTGCCAGCAGCTTAAGTGCCCCCGGGACAGGGGTACACGAGCAGTACTTC. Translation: CASSLSAPGTGVHEQYF.